The clone carrying this T cell receptor (beta chain) was counted once. These data originate in a study of blood T cell repertoires in COVID-19. Study-level information: Researchers got acute and convalescent COVID-19 samples from the United States, Italy and Spain. From T cells, B-cell-depleted T cells, or PBMCs came the material, which was cDNA or gDNA.

The V gene's germline CDR1 is SNHLY and CDR2 FYNNEI. This CDR3 region has 14 residues. V lost 3 bases and J lost 3, with 11 bases in between. Study processing details: Amplification from reference gene primers served as the basis for estimated nucleated cell counts. Measured with immunoSEQ multiplex PCR; TCRdb has only the in-frame clones, and not every one. V and J calls and clone size are given by that table; D and trimming were obtained from the DNA. The sample includes roughly 130,000 clones, almost 85% of them seen just once. V usage is TRBV2 and J usage is TRBJ1-2; D uncertain. The sequencing sample was made of peripheral blood. This TCR came from a woman aged 30 to 39 who had recovered from COVID-19. CDR3 coding DNA: TGTGCCAGCAGTGAGGTTTTGCGGGACTATGGCTACACCTTC. Translated, it gives CASSEVLRDYGYTF. Full variable domain (rest looked up from reference TRBV2 and TRBJ1-2): EPEVTQTPSHQVTQMGQEVILRCVPISNHLYFYWYRQILGQKVEFLVSFYNNEISEKSEIFDDQFSVERPDGSNFTLKIRSTKLEDSAMYFCASSEVLRDYGYTFGSGTRLTVV.